This T cell receptor beta chain is from a study of beta chain features in type 1 diabetes. Study findings and constraints: For patients and controls alike, PCR might favor shorter templates to the same degree. Insertions at VDJ junctions were less frequent in type 1 diabetes patients. These patients also deleted more nucleotides at the same junctions. Shortening that was moderate but significant affected the TCRB CDR3s of Type 1 diabetes patients in all four CD4+ subsets. HLA influence on TCRB rearrangement stayed unresolved here.

As to this clone: Its antigen is currently unknown.

Expressed TCRB transcripts got sequenced, as all isolated RNA was reverse transcribed. About 3.57 million reads per sample were averaged for naive, central memory and regulatory samples. Clones were sequenced by immunoSEQ multiplex PCR, and TCRdb holds only the in-frame ones, with some missing. The data contain around 160,000 clones, approximately 62% of them singletons. Germline-derived CDR1 and CDR2 are ENHRY and SYGVKD. The CDR3 is 14 amino acids. V trimming: 6 bases; J trimming: 1 base; junction bases outside the gene matches: 3. The gene calls are TRBV10-3 and TRBJ1-1; TRBD1 matches 9 bases. This TCR derives from a man aged 25 to 40 with type 1 diabetes. Sample: naive CD4+ T cells from blood. The chain's CDR3 is CAIREGQGNTEAFF. DNA of the CDR3: TGTGCCATCAGGGAGGGACAGGGGAACACTGAAGCTTTCTTT.